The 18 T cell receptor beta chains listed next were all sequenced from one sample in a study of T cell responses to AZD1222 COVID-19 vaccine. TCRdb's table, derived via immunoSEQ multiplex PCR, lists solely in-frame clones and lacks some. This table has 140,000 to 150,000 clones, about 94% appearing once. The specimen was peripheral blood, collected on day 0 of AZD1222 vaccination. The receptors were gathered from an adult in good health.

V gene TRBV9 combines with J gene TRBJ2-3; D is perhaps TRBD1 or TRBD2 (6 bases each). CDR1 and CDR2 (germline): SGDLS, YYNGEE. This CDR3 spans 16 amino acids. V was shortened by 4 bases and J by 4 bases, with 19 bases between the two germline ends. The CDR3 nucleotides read TGTGCCAGCAGCCCTCATCCCGGAGGGGGTGCAGATACGCAGTATTTT. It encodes CASSPHPGGGADTQYF.

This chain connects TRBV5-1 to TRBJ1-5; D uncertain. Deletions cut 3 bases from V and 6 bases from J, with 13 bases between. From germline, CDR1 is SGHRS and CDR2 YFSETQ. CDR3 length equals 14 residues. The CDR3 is CASSSGVEGQPQHF. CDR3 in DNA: TGCGCCAGCAGCTCCGGGGTTGAAGGTCAGCCCCAGCATTTT.

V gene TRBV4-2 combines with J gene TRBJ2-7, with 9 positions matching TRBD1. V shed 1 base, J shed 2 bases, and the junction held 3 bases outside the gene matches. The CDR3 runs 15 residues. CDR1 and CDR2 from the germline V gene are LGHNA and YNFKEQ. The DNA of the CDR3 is TGTGCCAGCAGCCAAGCGGGACAGGGAACCTACGAGCAGTACTTC. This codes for CASSQAGQGTYEQYF.

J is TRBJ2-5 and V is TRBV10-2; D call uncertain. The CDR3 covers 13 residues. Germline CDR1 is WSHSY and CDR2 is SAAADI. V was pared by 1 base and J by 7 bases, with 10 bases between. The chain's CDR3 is CASSEWSYVTQYF. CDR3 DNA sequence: TGCGCCAGCAGTGAGTGGTCGTATGTGACCCAGTACTTC.

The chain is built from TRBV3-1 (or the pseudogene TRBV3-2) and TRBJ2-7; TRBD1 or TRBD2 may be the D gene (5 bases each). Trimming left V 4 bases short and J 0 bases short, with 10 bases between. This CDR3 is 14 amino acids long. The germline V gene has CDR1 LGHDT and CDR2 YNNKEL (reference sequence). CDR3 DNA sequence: TGTGCCAGCAGCCGGGACCTCATCTCCTACGAGCAGTACTTC. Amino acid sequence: CASSRDLISYEQYF.

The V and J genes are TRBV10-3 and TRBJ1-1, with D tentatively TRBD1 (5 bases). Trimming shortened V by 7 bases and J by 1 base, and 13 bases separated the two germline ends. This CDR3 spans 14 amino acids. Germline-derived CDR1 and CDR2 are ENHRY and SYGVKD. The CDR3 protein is CAIMGTGRNTEAFF. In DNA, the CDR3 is TGTGCCATCATGGGGACGGGAAGGAACACTGAAGCTTTCTTT.

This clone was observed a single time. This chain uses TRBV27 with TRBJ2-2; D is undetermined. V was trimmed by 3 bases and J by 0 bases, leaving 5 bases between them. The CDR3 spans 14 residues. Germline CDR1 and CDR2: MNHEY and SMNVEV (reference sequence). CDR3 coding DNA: TGTGCCAGCAGTTTCACCTCGAACACCGGGGAGCTGTTTTTT. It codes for CASSFTSNTGELFF.

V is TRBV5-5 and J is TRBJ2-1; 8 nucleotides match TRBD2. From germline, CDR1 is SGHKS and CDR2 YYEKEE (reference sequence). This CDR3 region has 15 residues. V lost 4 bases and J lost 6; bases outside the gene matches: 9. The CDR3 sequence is CASSLGWTSFNEQFF. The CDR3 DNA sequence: TGTGCCAGCAGCCTGGGCTGGACTAGCTTCAATGAGCAGTTCTTC.

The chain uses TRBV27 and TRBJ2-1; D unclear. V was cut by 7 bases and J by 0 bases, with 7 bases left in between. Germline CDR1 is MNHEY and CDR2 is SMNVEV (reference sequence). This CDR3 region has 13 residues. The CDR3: CASTSGSYNEQFF. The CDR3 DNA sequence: TGTGCCAGCACGTCGGGCTCCTACAATGAGCAGTTCTTC.

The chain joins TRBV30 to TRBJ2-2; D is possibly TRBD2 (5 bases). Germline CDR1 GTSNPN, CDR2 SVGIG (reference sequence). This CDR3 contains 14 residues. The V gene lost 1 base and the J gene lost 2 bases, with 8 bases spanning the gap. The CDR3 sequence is CAWSDGGNTGELFF. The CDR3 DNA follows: TGTGCCTGGAGTGACGGAGGAAACACCGGGGAGCTGTTTTTT.

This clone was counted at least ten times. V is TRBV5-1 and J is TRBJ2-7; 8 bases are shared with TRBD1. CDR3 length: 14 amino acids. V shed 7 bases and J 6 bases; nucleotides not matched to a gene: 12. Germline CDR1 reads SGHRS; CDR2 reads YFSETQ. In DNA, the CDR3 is TGCGCCAGCCGGCTAGGGCAGGGGGCGAGCGAGCAGTACTTC. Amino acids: CASRLGQGASEQYF.

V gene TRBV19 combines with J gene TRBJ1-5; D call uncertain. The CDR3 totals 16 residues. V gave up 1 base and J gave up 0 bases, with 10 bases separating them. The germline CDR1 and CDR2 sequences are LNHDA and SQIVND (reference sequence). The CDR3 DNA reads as TGTGCCAGTAGTATAGGGGGATCCATTAGCAATCAGCCCCAGCATTTT. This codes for CASSIGGSISNQPQHF.

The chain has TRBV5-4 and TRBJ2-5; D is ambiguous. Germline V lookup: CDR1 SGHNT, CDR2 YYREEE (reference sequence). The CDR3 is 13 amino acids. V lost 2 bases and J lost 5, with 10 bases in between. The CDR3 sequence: CASSFVPGETQYF. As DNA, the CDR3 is TGTGCCAGCAGCTTTGTACCCGGGGAGACCCAGTACTTC.

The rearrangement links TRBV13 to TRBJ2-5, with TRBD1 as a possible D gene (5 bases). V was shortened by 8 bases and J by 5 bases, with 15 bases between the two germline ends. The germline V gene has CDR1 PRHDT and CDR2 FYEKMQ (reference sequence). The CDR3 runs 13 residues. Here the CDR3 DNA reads TGTGCCAGCGCAATGCAGGGATCCGAGACCCAGTACTTC. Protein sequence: CASAMQGSETQYF.

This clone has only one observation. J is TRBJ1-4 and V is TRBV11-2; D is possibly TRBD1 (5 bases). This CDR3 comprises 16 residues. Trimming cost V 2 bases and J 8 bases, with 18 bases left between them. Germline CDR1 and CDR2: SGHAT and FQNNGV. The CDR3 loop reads CASSLRGAGRWEKLFF. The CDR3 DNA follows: TGTGCCAGCAGCTTACGGGGCGCAGGGCGTTGGGAAAAACTGTTTTTT.

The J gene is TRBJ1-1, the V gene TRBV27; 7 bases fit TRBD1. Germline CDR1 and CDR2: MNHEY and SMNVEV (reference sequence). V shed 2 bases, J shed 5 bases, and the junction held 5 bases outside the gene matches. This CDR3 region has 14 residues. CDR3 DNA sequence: TGTGCCAGCAGTTTAGCCACAGGGGTAACTGAAGCTTTCTTT. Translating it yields CASSLATGVTEAFF.

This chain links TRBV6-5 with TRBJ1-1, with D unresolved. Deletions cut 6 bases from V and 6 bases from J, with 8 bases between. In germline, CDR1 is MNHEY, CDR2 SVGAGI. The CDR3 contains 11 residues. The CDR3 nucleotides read TGTGCCAGCAGACGCGGAGCTGAAGCTTTCTTT. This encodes CASRRGAEAFF.

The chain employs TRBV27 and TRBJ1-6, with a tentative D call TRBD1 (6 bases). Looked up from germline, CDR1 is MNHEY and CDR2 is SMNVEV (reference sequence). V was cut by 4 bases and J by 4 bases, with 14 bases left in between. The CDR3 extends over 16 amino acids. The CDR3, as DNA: TGTGCCAGCAGTTCTACGGGACATTCATATAATTCACCCCTCCACTTT. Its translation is CASSSTGHSYNSPLHF.